This T cell receptor beta chain was identified in a study of T cell repertoires in cytomegalovirus infection. For the study at large: It can be stated that public TCR beta signatures indicated CMV infection as well as a matching HLA type.

General study results and limits: Summed public TCR beta family frequency identified CMV carriers bearing the relevant HLA. Ex vivo, HLA-C-restricted CMV-specific TCR beta clonotypes prevailed over the rest of the response.

TCRdb called the reads again in MiXCR, with one record for every CDR3 protein. The table lists about 890,000 distinct CDR3 sequences, approximately 33% of them singletons, with around an eighth in the top ten. The V and J ends lost 2 bases and 7 bases respectively, with 15 bases between them. The CDR3 loop spans 14 amino acids. Germline values: CDR1 MNHEY, CDR2 SVGAGI. There are a few counts of this clonotype. Antigen specificity is unknown. The source of this sequence is a human donor in good health (CMV status not recorded). Some clones in this sample may be carry-over from other donors' samples. The input for sequencing was cultured CD8+ T cells from PBMCs, taken from culture after CMV antigen stimulation. The chain recombines TRBV6-5 with TRBJ2-7; D is unclear. DNA of the CDR3: TGTGCCAGCAGTTACAACCAGGCCGATGAAGAGCAGTACTTC. It specifies CASSYNQADEEQYF.